This entry lists 21 T cell receptor beta chains sequenced from one sample in a study of blood T cell repertoires in COVID-19. The assay was immunoSEQ multiplex PCR, and TCRdb's table has in-frame clones only and misses some. The sample shows about 63,000 clones, 80% to 90% of them seen only once. The specimen sequenced was PBMCs or T cells enriched from blood (not recorded which). These receptors were collected from a woman in her forties with acute COVID-19.

The CDR3 reads CASSQRGGDEQFF. CDR3 sequence (DNA): TGTGCCAGTAGTCAGCGGGGGGGCGATGAGCAGTTCTTC. V gene TRBV19 combines with J gene TRBJ2-1; 10 positions agree with TRBD2. The germline V gene encodes CDR1 LNHDA and CDR2 SQIVND (reference sequence). The CDR3 runs to 13 residues. V lost 5 bases and J lost 8; bases outside the gene matches: 3.

The gene calls are TRBV5-6 and TRBJ1-2; TRBD1 agrees at 7 bases. The CDR3 spans 16 residues. V lost 1 base, J lost 8 bases, and 14 bases stayed unmatched. Germline V gene data show CDR1 as SGHDT and CDR2 as YYEEEE. The chain's CDR3 is CASSLLPDLQGKGYTF. CDR3 nucleotide sequence: TGTGCCAGCAGCTTGCTACCGGACCTACAGGGGAAAGGCTACACCTTC. The variable domain in full, with the rest retrieved from reference TRBV5-6 and TRBJ1-2, is DAGVTQSPTHLIKTRGQQVTLRCSPKSGHDTVSWYQQALGQGPQFIFQYYEEEERQRGNFPDRFSGHQFPNYSSELNVNALLLGDSALYLCASSLLPDLQGKGYTFGSGTRLTVV.

The J gene is TRBJ2-1, the V gene TRBV11-2; perhaps TRBD1 as D (6 bases). This CDR3 has 15 residues. The germline gives CDR1 SGHAT, CDR2 FQNNGV. V lost 2 bases and J lost 4, with 12 bases in between. DNA of the CDR3: TGTGCCAGCAGCTTAACGGCAGGGGCATACAATGAGCAGTTCTTC. This encodes CASSLTAGAYNEQFF.

The CDR3 region has the DNA TGTGCCAGCAGCGGGAGACAGGGGTCGGCCCAGTACTTC. Protein product: CASSGRQGSAQYF. The genes are TRBV9 and TRBJ2-5, with TRBD1 matching over 8 bases. Germline values: CDR1 SGDLS, CDR2 YYNGEE. V was clipped by 3 bases and J by 9 bases; unmatched bases: 7. This CDR3 has 13 amino acids.

This rearrangement joins TRBV14 to TRBJ2-5, with D possibly TRBD1 on 6 matching bases. V shed 5 bases and J shed 4 bases, with 14 bases lying between them. The length of the CDR3 is 14 residues. Looked up from germline, CDR1 is SGHDN and CDR2 is FVKESK. This CDR3 is CASSILQGAETQYF. CDR3 sequence (DNA): TGTGCCAGCAGCATCCTACAGGGAGCAGAGACCCAGTACTTC.

V and J are TRBV21-1 and TRBJ2-5; the D call of TRBD2 is as the table states it, not checked on the DNA. TRBV21-1 is a documented pseudogene. This CDR3 spans 18 amino acids. This chain's CDR3 is CASTQPNSRAGYGETQYF. Written as DNA, the CDR3 is TGTGCCAGCACCCAGCCTAATAGTCGAGCGGGATATGGAGAGACCCAGTACTTC.

The chain couples TRBV19 to TRBJ1-3; D is unresolved. Trimming stripped 7 bases from V and 0 bases from J, with 10 bases between. There are 14 residues in the CDR3. CDR1 and CDR2 (germline): LNHDA, SQIVND (reference sequence). The CDR3 here is CASNPKASGNTIYF. In DNA form, the CDR3 reads TGTGCCAGTAACCCAAAAGCCTCTGGAAACACCATATATTTT.

The V gene is TRBV7-3, the J gene TRBJ2-2; 12 nucleotides agree with TRBD1. Germline CDR1 SGHTA, CDR2 FQGTGA. This CDR3 region has 18 residues. Losses at the gene ends were 0 bases for V and 6 bases for J; bases not matched to a gene: 8. The CDR3 here is CASSLTLPGTGGAGELFF. Written as DNA, the CDR3 is TGTGCCAGCAGCTTAACCCTCCCCGGGACAGGGGGCGCCGGGGAGCTGTTTTTT.

The gene calls are TRBV27 and TRBJ2-2, with a weak D call TRBD2 (6 bases). The CDR3 spans 15 residues. The germline V and J ends were trimmed by 6 bases and 3 bases, with 14 bases remaining between them. The germline V gene encodes CDR1 MNHEY and CDR2 SMNVEV (reference sequence). In DNA, the CDR3 is TGTGCCAGCAGGTCGGGACTTCGCGACACCGGGGAGCTGTTTTTT. The encoded protein is CASRSGLRDTGELFF.

The chain has TRBV5-6 and TRBJ1-2; 8 bases match TRBD1. V dropped 4 bases and J dropped 6; count of bases not matched to a gene: 11. The germline CDR1 and CDR2 sequences are SGHDT and YYEEEE. The CDR3 totals 15 residues. CDR3 in amino acids: CASSLPKDRVNGYTF. CDR3 coding DNA: TGTGCCAGCAGCCTCCCGAAGGACAGGGTCAATGGCTACACCTTC.

This clone has more than one count but fewer than ten. This sequence joins TRBV5-5 and TRBJ2-5; 10 bases fit TRBD1. V was pared by 4 bases and J by 2 bases, with 8 bases of the junction left unmatched. This CDR3 is 16 amino acids long. Germline V lookup: CDR1 SGHKS, CDR2 YYEKEE (reference sequence). The CDR3 loop is CASSHGQGGIQETQYF. Written as DNA, the CDR3 is TGTGCCAGCAGCCATGGACAGGGGGGGATTCAAGAGACCCAGTACTTC. The variable domain in full, with the rest retrieved from reference TRBV5-5 and TRBJ2-5, is DAGVTQSPTHLIKTRGQQVTLRCSPISGHKSVSWYQQVLGQGPQFIFQYYEKEERGRGNFPDRFSARQFPNYSSELNVNALLLGDSALYLCASSHGQGGIQETQYFGPGTRLLVL.

This clone was seen a few times. The genes are TRBV11-2 and TRBJ1-5, with D uncertain. V lost 5 bases and J lost 4, with 9 bases in between. The CDR3 sequence is 13 residues long. Per the germline V gene, CDR1 is SGHAT and CDR2 is FQNNGV. CDR3 in amino acids: CASSTGGNQPQHF. CDR3 sequence (DNA): TGTGCCAGCAGCACCGGCGGGAATCAGCCCCAGCATTTT.

The chain is built from TRBV5-1 and TRBJ2-3; TRBD2 matches 16 bases. The CDR3 is made up of 18 amino acids. The germline gives CDR1 SGHRS, CDR2 YFSETQ. V shed 3 bases and J 6 bases; nucleotides not matched to a gene: 10. The DNA for the CDR3 is TGCGCCAGCAGCTACCTAGGGACTAGCGGGAGGGCATCTGATACGCAGTATTTT. Translating gives CASSYLGTSGRASDTQYF.

The chain combines TRBV28 with TRBJ1-5, with a tentative D call TRBD1 (6 bases). V was cut by 3 bases and J by 11 bases, with 17 bases left in between. The CDR3 covers 14 residues. The germline CDR1 and CDR2 sequences are MDHEN and SYDVKM. CDR3 nucleotide sequence: TGTGCCAGCAGTTTTTGGACAGAGAAATCAACCCAGCATTTT. Residues: CASSFWTEKSTQHF.

The J gene is TRBJ1-5, the V gene TRBV9; 7 bases fit TRBD1. The CDR3 loop spans 15 amino acids. Germline V gene sequence: CDR1 SGDLS, CDR2 YYNGEE. Trimming took 4 bases from V and 2 from J; bases not matched to a gene: 6. This CDR3 is CASSPYDRGNQPQHF. CDR3 nucleotide sequence: TGTGCCAGCAGCCCCTATGACAGGGGCAATCAGCCCCAGCATTTT.

V is TRBV28 and J is TRBJ1-3; D not resolved. V dropped 1 base and J dropped 7 bases, with 8 bases sitting between them. The germline gives CDR1 MDHEN, CDR2 SYDVKM. The CDR3 is 13 amino acids. CDR3 DNA sequence: TGTGCCAGCAGTTTATTCACCGGGAACACCATATATTTT. It translates to CASSLFTGNTIYF. The whole variable domain, remainder taken from reference TRBV28 and TRBJ1-3, is DVKVTQSSRYLVKRTGEKVFLECVQDMDHENMFWYRQDPGLGLRLIYFSYDVKMKEKGDIPEGYSVSREKKERFSLILESASTNQTSMYLCASSLFTGNTIYFGEGSWLTVV.

The chain recombines TRBV3-1 (or the pseudogene TRBV3-2) with TRBJ2-7; TRBD1 matches 10 bases. This CDR3 region has 16 residues. The trim removed 4 bases at V and 1 base at J, leaving 7 bases unmatched. Germline V CDR1 and CDR2: LGHDT, YNNKEL (reference sequence). CDR3 sequence (DNA): TGTGCCAGCAGCCGAGCGGGGACAGGGGAGTCCTACGAGCAGTACTTC. Protein sequence: CASSRAGTGESYEQYF.

The chain combines TRBV3-1 (or the pseudogene TRBV3-2) with TRBJ2-1, with 11 bases matching TRBD2. Germline V gives CDR1 LGHDT, CDR2 YNNKEL (reference sequence). CDR3 length: 17 residues. Trimming cost V 4 bases and J 0 bases; bases outside gene matches: 5. CDR3 amino acids: CASSPQGLAVSYNEQFF. The CDR3, as DNA: TGTGCCAGCAGCCCCCAGGGACTAGCGGTCTCCTACAATGAGCAGTTCTTC.

The chain uses TRBV28 and TRBJ1-3, with D uncertain. CDR1 MDHEN and CDR2 SYDVKM come from the germline V gene. The CDR3 contains 15 residues. Trimming took off 6 bases at V and 1 base at J, with 13 bases between the two ends. The CDR3: CASRLEGGSGNTIYF. DNA of the CDR3: TGTGCCAGCAGACTAGAGGGAGGATCTGGAAACACCATATATTTT.

This chain joins TRBV4-1 and TRBJ2-6, with D perhaps matching TRBD1 (6 bases). Germline lookup yields CDR1 MGHRA and CDR2 YSYEKL. Trimming took 3 bases from V and 4 from J, leaving 16 bases between them. The CDR3 runs 17 residues. In nucleotides, the CDR3 is TGCGCCAGCAGCCACCCCGCACAGGGCCCCGGGGCCAACGTCCTGACTTTC. Its protein product is CASSHPAQGPGANVLTF.

The chain recombines TRBV25-1 with TRBJ1-1; D perhaps matches TRBD1 (5 bases). The CDR3 extends over 16 amino acids. Per germline, CDR1 MGHDK and CDR2 SYGVNS. Trimming removed 4 bases from V and 4 bases from J, with 19 bases in between. CDR3 sequence reads: CASSASPGLRLTEAFF. The CDR3 coding sequence is TGTGCCAGCAGTGCCTCACCGGGACTCAGGCTCACTGAAGCTTTCTTT. Looking up the rest from reference TRBV25-1 and TRBJ1-1 gives the full variable domain: EADIYQTPRYLVIGTGKKITLECSQTMGHDKMYWYQQDPGMELHLIHYSYGVNSTEKGDLSSESTVSRIRTEHFPLTLESARPSHTSQYLCASSASPGLRLTEAFFGQGTRLTVV.